This is a list of T cell receptor beta chains from one sample in a study of blood T cell repertoires in COVID-19. The data were produced by immunoSEQ multiplex PCR, yet TCRdb's version contains in-frame clones alone and is incomplete. The table includes approximately 300,000 clones, about 85% detected once. Sequences were obtained from peripheral blood. The receptors originated from a human donor with COVID-19, enrolled during active disease. The donor label of this sample is uncertain. The CDR3 runs from the conserved cysteine through the conserved F or W. D genes are given only for firm matches. Clone size is shown for a subset of rows, as once, few, many or a class of expanded clone.

J gene: TRBJ1-2
D gene: TRBD1
V gene: TRBV7-2
clone size: -
CDR3 protein: CASSQRQGWEYGYTF
CDR3 DNA: TGTGCCAGCAGCCAGCGACAGGGATGGGAGTATGGCTACACCTTC

J gene: TRBJ2-7
D gene: -
V gene: TRBV7-2
clone size: -
CDR3 protein: CASSLASSRSYEQYF
CDR3 DNA: TGTGCCAGCAGCTTAGCGTCTAGCAGATCCTACGAGCAGTACTTC

J gene: TRBJ2-1
D gene: TRBD1
V gene: TRBV28
clone size: -
CDR3 protein: CASSLHRGSYNEQFF
CDR3 DNA: TGTGCCAGCAGTTTACACAGGGGCTCCTACAATGAGCAGTTCTTC

J gene: TRBJ1-1
D gene: -
V gene: TRBV5-8
clone size: -
CDR3 protein: CASSSWTGGTEAFF
CDR3 DNA: TGTGCCAGCAGCTCGTGGACCGGGGGGACTGAAGCTTTCTTT

J gene: TRBJ2-7
D gene: TRBD2
V gene: TRBV7-3
clone size: -
CDR3 protein: CASSPLAGGIYEQYF
CDR3 DNA: TGTGCCAGCAGCCCTCTAGCGGGAGGAATCTACGAGCAGTACTTC

J gene: TRBJ2-1
D gene: -
V gene: TRBV7-9
clone size: -
CDR3 protein: CASSLGGQGGEQFF
CDR3 DNA: TGTGCCAGCAGCTTGGGGGGTCAGGGAGGTGAGCAGTTCTTC

J gene: TRBJ1-1
D gene: -
V gene: TRBV2
clone size: -
CDR3 protein: CASSGELVSEAFF
CDR3 DNA: TGTGCCAGCAGCGGAGAACTCGTTTCGGAAGCTTTCTTT

J gene: TRBJ1-2
D gene: TRBD1
V gene: TRBV28
clone size: once
CDR3 protein: CASSPPPRGTYGYTF
CDR3 DNA: TGTGCCAGCAGTCCCCCTCCCAGGGGGACCTATGGCTACACCTTC

J gene: TRBJ2-5
D gene: -
V gene: TRBV7-7
clone size: -
CDR3 protein: CASSLARTAGGFGDQETQYF
CDR3 DNA: TGTGCTAGCAGCTTAGCGCGGACGGCCGGGGGATTTGGGGACCAAGAGACCCAGTACTTC

J gene: TRBJ1-1
D gene: -
V gene: TRBV28
clone size: -
CDR3 protein: CASSLFGRGTEAFF
CDR3 DNA: TGTGCCAGCAGTTTATTTGGTCGGGGAACTGAAGCTTTCTTT

J gene: TRBJ2-7
D gene: -
V gene: TRBV27
clone size: -
CDR3 protein: CATAVAGVHEQYF
CDR3 DNA: TGTGCCACCGCCGTGGCAGGGGTCCACGAGCAGTACTTC

J gene: TRBJ2-2
D gene: TRBD1
V gene: TRBV7-3
clone size: -
CDR3 protein: CASSPGQGLDTGELFF
CDR3 DNA: TGTGCCAGCAGCCCCGGACAGGGTCTGGACACCGGGGAGCTGTTTTTT

J gene: TRBJ1-5
D gene: TRBD1
V gene: TRBV24-1
clone size: -
CDR3 protein: CATSGQGGQPQHF
CDR3 DNA: TGTGCCACTTCCGGACAGGGCGGTCAGCCCCAGCATTTT

J gene: TRBJ1-5
D gene: TRBD1
V gene: TRBV11-2
clone size: -
CDR3 protein: CASSPGQGGQPQHF
CDR3 DNA: TGTGCCAGCAGCCCTGGACAGGGTGGCCAGCCCCAGCATTTT

J gene: TRBJ1-3
D gene: -
V gene: TRBV11-2
clone size: -
CDR3 protein: CASSLDRRGNTIYF
CDR3 DNA: TGTGCCAGCAGCCTTGACAGGCGTGGAAACACCATATATTTT

J gene: TRBJ2-1
D gene: TRBD2
V gene: TRBV14
clone size: -
CDR3 protein: CASSPGLAYNEQFF
CDR3 DNA: TGTGCCAGCAGCCCGGGACTAGCCTACAATGAGCAGTTCTTC

J gene: TRBJ2-2
D gene: -
V gene: TRBV7-2
clone size: -
CDR3 protein: CASSLEASGPYTGELFF
CDR3 DNA: TGTGCCAGCAGCTTAGAGGCCAGCGGACCTTACACCGGGGAGCTGTTTTTT

J gene: TRBJ2-3
D gene: -
V gene: TRBV13
clone size: -
CDR3 protein: CASSFQGGSLYF
CDR3 DNA: TGTGCCAGCAGCTTCCAGGGGGGATCATTGTATTTT